This record concerns one T cell receptor beta chain sequence. Its antigen is unknown. Sequencing used immunoSEQ multiplex PCR; TCRdb keeps in-frame clones, though not all of them. The repertoire has roughly 45,000 clones, roughly 86% of them found once; the top ten carry around 1.8%. These data originate in a study of OX40 agonist ivuxolimab in advanced cancers. Overall study results and limits: More expanded clones were found, on average, in CD8+ than in CD4+ T cells.

Trimming took 4 bases from V and 0 from J, leaving 10 bases between them. In germline, CDR1 is SGHKS, CDR2 YYEKEE (reference sequence). CDR3 length: 15 amino acids. This clonotype was sampled from an adult with an advanced solid tumor such as melanoma, head and neck, liver or kidney cancer. The V and J genes are TRBV5-5 and TRBJ1-4; D might be TRBD1 (6 bases). Sequenced here: CD4+ or CD8+ T cells sorted from blood, sampled in a trial of the OX40 agonist ivuxolimab. As DNA, the CDR3 is TGTGCCAGCAGCGTAGGGGGAGCAACTAATGAAAAACTGTTTTTT. Its translation is CASSVGGATNEKLFF.